This TCR beta chain was obtained from a study of T cell changes during pregnancy in multiple sclerosis. Sequencing used immunoSEQ multiplex PCR; TCRdb keeps in-frame clones, though not all of them. Among about 60,000 clones listed, over 85% were seen once. The CDR3 extends over 16 amino acids. The germline V and J ends were trimmed by 4 bases and 0 bases, with 16 bases remaining between them. Germline values: CDR1 MNHEY, CDR2 SMNVEV (reference sequence). The source of this sequence is a female donor with multiple sclerosis, enrolled in a pregnancy study. This specimen consisted of CD8+ T cells from peripheral blood mononuclear cells, obtained in the second trimester of pregnancy. This chain uses TRBV27 with TRBJ2-7, with D tentatively TRBD2 (6 bases). The CDR3 sequence: CASSSTTPGVSYEQYF. The CDR3 DNA follows: TGTGCCAGCAGTTCAACCACCCCGGGGGTCTCCTACGAGCAGTACTTC.